The text below deals with one T cell receptor (beta chain). No antigen is known for it. The entry originates in a study of cytomegalovirus exposure and HLA in healthy donors. For the study at large: The roughly 130 validation repertoires, a later analysis reported, used the same platform as the approximately 730 repertoires from the first cohort.

V dropped 0 bases and J dropped 7 bases, with 12 bases sitting between them. This CDR3 spans 14 amino acids. The germline V gene has CDR1 ENHRY and CDR2 SYGVKD. Study-wide results and caveats: Despite most TCR sequences being rare, some public TCRs occurred in many donors. Researchers counted roughly 150 TCR beta chains as cytomegalovirus-associated.

Assay: immunoSEQ multiplex PCR; the TCRdb copy retains only in-frame clones and omits some. The table includes over 200,000 clones, around 87% detected once. Separation from the approximately 670-subject first cohort characterized the roughly 110-subject validation cohort, to which the donors belonged. This TCR derives from a young woman in good health and CMV-seropositive. The V and J genes are TRBV10-3 and TRBJ1-2, with D perhaps matching TRBD1 (5 bases). Sequenced: PBMCs. This chain's CDR3 is CAISESERGGGYTF. In DNA, the CDR3 is TGTGCCATCAGTGAGTCGGAAAGGGGAGGTGGCTACACCTTC.